This T cell receptor beta chain was recovered during a study of OX40 agonist ivuxolimab in advanced cancers. Study-level points and caveats: Antigen specificity of clonally expanded peripheral T cells was not established.

Only in-frame clones appear in the TCRdb table, and some are missing; sequencing was by immunoSEQ multiplex PCR. This sample has 95,000 to 100,000 clones, with approximately 83% found just once. On this clone: Its antigen is not known.

The input for sequencing was CD4+ or CD8+ T cells sorted from blood, taken in a trial of the OX40 agonist ivuxolimab. This TCR was recovered from an adult with an advanced solid tumor such as melanoma, head and neck, liver or kidney cancer.

The CDR3 DNA reads as TGTGCCAGCAGCCTCAGGGCTCTCTCCAAAAACATTCAGTACTTC. It specifies CASSLRALSKNIQYF. This chain links TRBV28 with TRBJ2-4; tentative D call: TRBD1 (5 bases). This CDR3 region has 15 residues. Germline CDR1 reads MDHEN; CDR2 reads SYDVKM. V was cut by 6 bases and J by 2 bases, with 14 bases left in between.